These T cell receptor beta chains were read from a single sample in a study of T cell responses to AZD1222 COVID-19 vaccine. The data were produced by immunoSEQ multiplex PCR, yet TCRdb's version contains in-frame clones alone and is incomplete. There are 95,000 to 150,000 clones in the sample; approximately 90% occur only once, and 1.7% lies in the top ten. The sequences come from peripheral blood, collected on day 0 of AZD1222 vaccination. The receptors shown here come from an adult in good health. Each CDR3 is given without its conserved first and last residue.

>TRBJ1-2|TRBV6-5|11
ASRRTGGLGYT
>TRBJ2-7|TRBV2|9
ASSGIYEQY
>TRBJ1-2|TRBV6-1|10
ASSEPDYGYT
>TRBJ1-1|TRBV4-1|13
ASSHTTGINTEAF
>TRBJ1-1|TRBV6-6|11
ASSYGSNTEAF
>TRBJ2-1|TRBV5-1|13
ASSPSLSGDNEQF
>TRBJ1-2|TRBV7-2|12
ASSLGFFVGGYT
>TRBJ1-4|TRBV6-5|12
ASTPVRGMEKLF
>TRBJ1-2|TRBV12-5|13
ASGLVVGRNYGYT
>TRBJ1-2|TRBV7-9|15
ASSLDPRGSRWDGYT
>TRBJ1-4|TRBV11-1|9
ASSNGEKLF
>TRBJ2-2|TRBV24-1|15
AIYTKDGGRGTGELF
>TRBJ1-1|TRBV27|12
ASSLYQGVTEAF
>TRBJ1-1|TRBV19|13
ASSRGDEGNTEAF
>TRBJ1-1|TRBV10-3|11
ASCLEMNTEAF
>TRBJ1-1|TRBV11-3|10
ASSLARTEAF
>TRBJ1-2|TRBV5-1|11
ASSLEDRSPRT
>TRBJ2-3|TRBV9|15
ASSAGTSGRSTDTQY
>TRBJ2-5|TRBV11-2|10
AGLWGGETQY
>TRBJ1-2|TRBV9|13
ASSAKGARDYGYT